This note documents a single T cell receptor (beta chain) sequence. Authors' data handling: Reference gene primer amplification in the assay estimated nucleated cell counts. Sequencing was performed with immunoSEQ multiplex PCR; in TCRdb, only in-frame clones are kept and a portion is missing. D and trimming come from the DNA, and the V and J calls and clone size come from that table. The sample consists of about 230,000 clones, 70% to 90% of them appearing once. The V gene lost 4 bases and the J gene lost 1 base, with 8 bases spanning the gap. Looked up from germline, CDR1 is SGDLS and CDR2 is YYNGEE. The CDR3 totals 13 residues. This sample is part of a study of blood T cell repertoires in COVID-19. About the study: Sites in the United States, Italy and Spain provided acute and convalescent COVID-19 samples. From T cells, B-cell-depleted T cells, or PBMCs came the material, which was cDNA or gDNA.

The gene calls are TRBV9 and TRBJ1-2; the D gene is possibly TRBD1 (6 bases). Material: peripheral blood. The receptor was isolated from a man between 40 and 49 years old with acute or convalescent COVID-19. CDR3 region: CASSPDSNYGYTF. CDR3 nucleotide sequence: TGTGCCAGCAGCCCGGACAGTAACTATGGCTACACCTTC.